The rows below give T cell receptor beta chains drawn from one sample of a study of long-term antiretroviral therapy in people with HIV. Sequenced by immunoSEQ multiplex PCR; TCRdb stores in-frame clones only, minus some. The data hold tens of thousands of clones, with 75% to 90% observed a single time. The sample in question was unsorted PBMCs, obtained just before starting antiretroviral therapy. Receptors originate from a young woman with HIV. The CDR3 runs from the conserved cysteine through the conserved F or W. The D gene is left open where the match is weak. Some rows have no size entry. The others give once, few or many, or a class for an expanded clone.

14	TRBV4-3	NA	NA	TRBJ2-7	CASSESLRSYEQYF	TGCGCCAGCAGCGAAAGTCTAAGATCCTACGAGCAGTACTTC
16	TRBV1	NA	once	TRBJ1-2	CTSSQSKDRGQRGYTF	TGCACCAGCAGCCAATCTAAAGACAGGGGACAGCGTGGCTACACCTTC
17	TRBV27	TRBD1	NA	TRBJ1-3	CASPTWDRGHVRNTIYF	TGTGCCTCCCCCACGTGGGACAGGGGGCATGTCAGAAACACCATATATTTT
14	TRBV4-3	NA	NA	TRBJ1-2	CASSQDSAAYGYTF	TGCGCCAGCAGCCAAGACTCGGCTGCCTATGGCTACACCTTC
14	TRBV28	NA	NA	TRBJ1-5	CASNRFLSNQPQHF	TGTGCCAGCAACAGGTTCCTTAGCAATCAGCCCCAGCATTTT
15	TRBV6-4	TRBD2	NA	TRBJ2-7	CASTGLAGGSYEQYF	TGTGCCAGCACTGGACTAGCGGGAGGGTCCTACGAGCAGTACTTC
14	TRBV15	TRBD1	NA	TRBJ1-1	CATSRGRGGTEAFF	TGTGCCACCAGCAGAGGCAGGGGGGGCACTGAAGCTTTCTTT
14	TRBV10-3	TRBD2	NA	TRBJ2-5	CAIRPGLAEETQYF	TGTGCCATCAGGCCGGGACTAGCGGAAGAGACCCAGTACTTC
16	TRBV27	TRBD2	once	TRBJ2-7	CASSFNPPLAGGEQYF	TGTGCCAGCAGTTTCAACCCCCCCCTAGCGGGAGGCGAGCAGTACTTC
15	TRBV9	NA	once	TRBJ1-3	CASSVEGHSGNTIYF	TGTGCCAGCAGCGTAGAGGGGCACTCTGGAAACACCATATATTTT
16	TRBV5-4	NA	NA	TRBJ2-7	CASSQEVASDSYEQYF	TGTGCCAGCAGCCAAGAAGTGGCTAGTGACTCCTACGAGCAGTACTTC
13	TRBV11-2	TRBD1	NA	TRBJ1-1	CASSQQGQFEAFF	TGTGCCAGCAGCCAACAGGGACAGTTTGAAGCTTTCTTT
13	TRBV7-2	NA	NA	TRBJ2-7	CASSYTYLYEQYF	TGTGCCAGCAGCTACACTTACCTCTACGAGCAGTACTTC
14	TRBV11-2	NA	NA	TRBJ2-1	CASSYRTVLNEQFF	TGTGCCAGCAGCTACAGGACAGTCCTCAATGAGCAGTTCTTC
14	TRBV5-1	NA	NA	TRBJ2-7	CASSLGPSNYEQYF	TGCGCCAGCAGCTTAGGCCCGTCGAATTACGAGCAGTACTTC
14	TRBV6-6	TRBD1	NA	TRBJ1-2	CASSADREIDGYTF	TGTGCCAGCAGTGCCGACAGGGAGATAGATGGCTACACCTTC
12	TRBV27	NA	NA	TRBJ2-5	CANYLGLETQYF	TGTGCCAACTATCTAGGGCTGGAGACCCAGTACTTC
13	TRBV29-1	TRBD1	NA	TRBJ2-2	CSAGQSGGGELFF	TGCAGCGCGGGACAGTCGGGCGGGGGGGAGCTGTTTTTT
15	TRBV19	TRBD1	NA	TRBJ2-7	CASSIEQGNSYEQYF	TGTGCCAGTAGTATAGAACAGGGGAACTCCTACGAGCAGTACTTC
15	TRBV7-9	NA	NA	TRBJ2-3	CASSLSSSATDTQYF	TGTGCCAGCAGCTTATCATCCAGCGCCACAGATACGCAGTATTTT
12	TRBV4-2	NA	NA	TRBJ1-2	CASSQGTYGYTF	TGTGCCAGCAGCCAAGGGACCTATGGCTACACCTTC
16	TRBV14	TRBD2	NA	TRBJ2-1	CASSQGGLAGYNEQFF	TGTGCCAGCAGCCAAGGGGGGCTAGCGGGGTACAATGAGCAGTTCTTC
14	TRBV5-8	TRBD1	NA	TRBJ1-4	CASSSGQGSEKLFF	TGTGCCAGCAGCTCAGGACAGGGCTCTGAAAAACTGTTTTTT
16	TRBV28	NA	NA	TRBJ1-4	CASTTGGSGGNEKLFF	TGTGCCAGCACCACGGGGGGTTCTGGGGGCAATGAAAAACTGTTTTTT
13	TRBV5-1	TRBD1	few	TRBJ2-2	CASGQGNTGELFF	TGCGCCAGCGGACAGGGGAACACCGGGGAGCTGTTTTTT
14	TRBV4-1	NA	NA	TRBJ1-4	CASSLGGTNEKLFF	TGCGCCAGCAGCCTAGGGGGAACTAATGAAAAACTGTTTTTT
14	TRBV19	TRBD1	once	TRBJ1-2	CASGTGGYGYGYTF	TGTGCCTCCGGGACAGGGGGCTATGGCTATGGCTACACCTTC
14	TRBV10-3	NA	NA	TRBJ2-5	CAISESSGLETQYF	TGTGCCATCAGTGAGTCCTCAGGGTTAGAGACCCAGTACTTC
13	TRBV27	NA	few	TRBJ2-2	CASSSPGTGELFF	TGTGCCAGCAGTTCCCCCGGCACCGGGGAGCTGTTTTTT
13	TRBV10-1	NA	NA	TRBJ1-1	CASSHGRFTEAFF	TGCGCCAGCAGCCACGGCAGATTCACTGAAGCTTTCTTT
17	TRBV11-3	NA	NA	TRBJ2-1	CASSLGGWGLGYNEQFF	TGTGCCAGCAGCTTAGGTGGATGGGGGCTGGGTTACAATGAGCAGTTCTTC
17	TRBV10-1	NA	NA	TRBJ2-3	CASGPRWAQPSTDTQYF	TGCGCCAGCGGACCGAGGTGGGCTCAACCTAGCACAGATACGCAGTATTTT
13	TRBV28	NA	NA	TRBJ1-5	CASVSYSNQPQHF	TGTGCCAGCGTTTCGTATAGCAATCAGCCCCAGCATTTT
15	TRBV25-1	TRBD1	NA	TRBJ2-5	CASSADRVMLETQYF	TGTGCCAGCAGTGCGGACAGGGTTATGTTGGAGACCCAGTACTTC
16	TRBV19	NA	NA	TRBJ1-1	CASGDTGTYLNTEAFF	TGTGCCAGTGGGGATACCGGGACATACTTGAACACTGAAGCTTTCTTT
17	TRBV27	NA	NA	TRBJ2-1	CASSLPRPEAPYNEQFF	TGTGCCAGCAGTTTACCCCGGCCGGAAGCCCCCTACAATGAGCAGTTCTTC
16	TRBV7-3	NA	NA	TRBJ2-2	CASSLRSPLRAGELFF	TGTGCCAGCAGCTTAAGGTCCCCTTTGAGGGCCGGGGAGCTGTTTTTT
16	TRBV11-1	NA	NA	TRBJ1-3	CASSPGRMSSGNTIYF	TGTGCCAGCAGCCCAGGACGGATGAGCTCTGGAAACACCATATATTTT
10	TRBV29-1	NA	NA	TRBJ1-1	CSVDQGEAFF	TGCAGCGTTGACCAGGGGGAAGCTTTCTTT